The 14 T cell receptor beta chains in this list originate from one sample, sequenced in a study of blood T cell repertoires in COVID-19 (dated by TCRdb to 2020 to 2022). Libraries were prepared through the immunoSEQ multiplex PCR assay. The clones in this table, taken by TCRdb from immuneACCESS, are in-frame only. Not every clone is retained; where verified, under half of the shortfall comes from an unresolved V gene, and the cause of the rest is unknown. In all, the sample holds 59,000 or so clones, and 70% to 80% of those were seen once. The ten top clones hold approximately 3.8% of the sample. The sample comprised peripheral blood. Source of these receptors: a man between 60 and 70 years old with acute or convalescent COVID-19.

This clone was counted a single time. DNA of the CDR3: TGTGCCAGCAGCTTGGGGCCCCTGGCTAGCGGGATCAGCGGTAGGTACGAGCAGTACTTC. Translated, it gives CASSLGPLASGISGRYEQYF. This rearrangement joins TRBV5-4 to TRBJ2-7; TRBD2 agrees at 9 bases. J lost 4 bases, V lost 0 bases, and 20 bases had no gene match. In germline, CDR1 is SGHNT, CDR2 YYREEE (reference sequence). The CDR3 is 20 residues long.

V usage is TRBV9 and J usage is TRBJ2-1; a weak D match, TRBD2 (6 bases). The CDR3 extends over 15 amino acids. V was trimmed by 3 bases and J by 4 bases, leaving 14 bases between them. The germline CDR1 and CDR2 sequences are SGDLS and YYNGEE. CDR3 nucleotides: TGTGCCAGCAGCGCCTTCGGGACTCCTTACAATGAGCAGTTCTTC. This gives the protein CASSAFGTPYNEQFF. Supplemented by reference TRBV9 and TRBJ2-1, the full variable domain reads DSGVTQTPKHLITATGQRVTLRCSPRSGDLSVYWYQQSLDQGLQFLIQYYNGEERAKGNILERFSAQQFPDLHSELNLSSLELGDSALYFCASSAFGTPYNEQFFGPGTRLTVL.

J is TRBJ1-2 and V is TRBV6-6; the match to TRBD1 covers 8 bases. CDR3 length: 16 residues. Trimming removed 5 bases from V and 0 bases from J; junction bases left unmatched: 8. Germline V gives CDR1 MNHNY, CDR2 SVGAGI (reference sequence). The CDR3 region is CASSPSRGRANYGYTF. The CDR3 coding sequence is TGTGCCAGCAGTCCCTCCAGGGGGCGGGCTAACTATGGCTACACCTTC.

The rearrangement links TRBV5-4 to TRBJ1-1; D is unclear. CDR1 SGHNT and CDR2 YYREEE come from the germline V gene (reference sequence). The CDR3 spans 14 residues. Trimming took off 1 base at V and 0 bases at J, with 7 bases between the two ends. DNA for the CDR3: TGTGCCAGCAGCTTGACAGATATGAACACTGAAGCTTTCTTT. Translating gives CASSLTDMNTEAFF.

The gene calls are TRBV13 and TRBJ1-6; no firm D call. Germline loops: CDR1 PRHDT, CDR2 FYEKMQ (reference sequence). CDR3 length equals 17 residues. V was clipped by 4 bases and J by 7 bases, with 20 bases between them. CDR3 DNA sequence: TGTGCCAGCAGCTCGAAATTCGGTACGGGAGGAAATTCACCCCTCCACTTT. Encoded protein: CASSSKFGTGGNSPLHF.

This clone was seen more than once but under ten times. The chain couples TRBV9 to TRBJ2-3; 8 bases align to TRBD2. Germline CDR1 is SGDLS and CDR2 is YYNGEE. The CDR3 is 16 amino acids. The V and J ends lost 4 bases and 1 base, in that order; junction bases with no gene match: 8. In nucleotides, the CDR3 is TGTGCCAGCAGCCCCCGGGGGGGGAGGGGCACAGATACGCAGTATTTT. Translating gives CASSPRGGRGTDTQYF.

The V gene is TRBV25-1, the J gene TRBJ2-7; TRBD2 matches 10 bases. V shed 4 bases and J 6 bases; nucleotides not matched to a gene: 6. Germline V gives CDR1 MGHDK, CDR2 SYGVNS. CDR3 size: 14 residues. CDR3 amino acids: CASSALAGSGEQYF. The CDR3 nucleotides read TGTGCCAGCAGTGCACTAGCGGGAAGCGGCGAGCAGTACTTC.

This chain links TRBV28 with TRBJ1-5, with TRBD1 identical over 9 bases. The CDR3 is made up of 14 amino acids. Germline loops: CDR1 MDHEN, CDR2 SYDVKM. The V gene end was trimmed by 6 bases and the J gene end by 7 bases; junction bases not matched to a gene: 7. Here the CDR3 DNA reads TGTGCCAGCAGGACGGACAGGGGCGGGCAGCCCCAGCATTTT. Protein: CASRTDRGGQPQHF.

DNA for the CDR3: TGTGCCAGCAGCACTCTCACTAGTTACGAGCAGTACTTC. It yields the protein CASSTLTSYEQYF. The genes are TRBV28 and TRBJ2-7, with D possibly matching TRBD2 (5 bases). The germline V gene has CDR1 MDHEN and CDR2 SYDVKM. With 6 bases removed from V and 4 bases from J, the gap between germline ends came to 13 bases. The CDR3 runs to 13 residues.

The CDR3 region is CSVEDIGAGYTF. CDR3 sequence (DNA): TGCAGCGTTGAAGATATAGGGGCTGGCTACACCTTC. The chain is built from TRBV29-1 and TRBJ1-2, with a weak D call TRBD1 (5 bases). From germline, CDR1 is SQVTM and CDR2 ANQGSEA. This CDR3 comprises 12 residues. The V end lost 0 bases, the J end lost 7 bases, and 9 bases lay between the germline ends. Using reference TRBV29-1 and TRBJ1-2 for the parts outside the CDR3, the full variable domain is SAVISQKPSRDICQRGTSLTIQCQVDSQVTMMFWYRQQPGQSLTLIATANQGSEATYESGFVIDKFPISRPNLTFSTLTVSNMSPEDSSIYLCSVEDIGAGYTFGSGTRLTVV.

The gene calls are TRBV27 and TRBJ2-3, with D possibly being TRBD2 (6 bases). Germline CDR1 MNHEY, CDR2 SMNVEV (reference sequence). Trimming left V 5 bases short and J 5 bases short, with 14 bases between. The CDR3 length is 14 residues. The CDR3 loop is CASSGIKGGDTQYF. CDR3 DNA: TGTGCCAGCAGTGGGATCAAGGGAGGAGATACGCAGTATTTT.

The chain carries TRBV24-1 and TRBJ2-1, with 9 bases matching TRBD1. Germline assignment: CDR1 KGHDR and CDR2 SFDVKD. This CDR3 comprises 17 residues. V was pared by 2 bases and J by 5 bases, with 9 bases of the junction left unmatched. The CDR3 loop is CATSDWGKGQGDNEQFF. CDR3 DNA sequence: TGTGCCACCAGTGATTGGGGAAAGGGACAGGGCGACAATGAGCAGTTCTTC.

This CDR3 is CASSAGLAGGWIEQFF. The CDR3 coding sequence is TGCGCCAGCAGTGCCGGACTAGCGGGAGGTTGGATTGAGCAGTTCTTC. The chain employs TRBV10-1 and TRBJ2-1, with 14 bases lining up with TRBD2. V lost 4 bases, J lost 9 bases, and 8 bases stayed unmatched. CDR3 length: 16 residues. Germline V gene lookup returns CDR1 WNHNN and CDR2 SYGVQD (reference sequence).

V is TRBV18 and J is TRBJ2-5; D may be TRBD1 (5 bases). CDR3 length: 13 residues. CDR1 and CDR2 (germline): KGHSH, LQKENI. Trimming cost V 3 bases and J 6 bases, with 11 bases left between them. The CDR3 nucleotides read TGTGCCAGCTCACCGAGCAGGGAAAAGACCCAGTACTTC. Its protein product is CASSPSREKTQYF.